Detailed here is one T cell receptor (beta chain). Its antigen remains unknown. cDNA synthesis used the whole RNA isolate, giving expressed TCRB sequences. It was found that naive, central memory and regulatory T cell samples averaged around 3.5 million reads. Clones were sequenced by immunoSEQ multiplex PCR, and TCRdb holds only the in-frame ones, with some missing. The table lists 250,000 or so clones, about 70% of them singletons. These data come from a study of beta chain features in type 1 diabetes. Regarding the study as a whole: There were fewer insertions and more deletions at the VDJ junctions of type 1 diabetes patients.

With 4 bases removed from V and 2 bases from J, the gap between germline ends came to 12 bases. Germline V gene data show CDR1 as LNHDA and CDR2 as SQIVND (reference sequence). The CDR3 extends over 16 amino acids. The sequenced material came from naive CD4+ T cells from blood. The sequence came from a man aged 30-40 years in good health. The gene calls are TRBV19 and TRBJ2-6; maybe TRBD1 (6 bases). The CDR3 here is CASSNTGPPGANVLTF. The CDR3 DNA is TGTGCCAGTAGTAATACAGGGCCCCCTGGGGCCAACGTCCTGACTTTC.